This TCR beta chain was sequenced during a study of T cells in Graves' hyperthyroidism and ophthalmopathy. Whole-study findings and limits: A model using 13 V-J features told ophthalmopathy apart from stable hyperthyroidism.

There are a few counts of this clonotype. Its antigen is still unknown. In the ophthalmopathy cohort, Clinical Activity Score was at least 3, NOSPECS grade at least 4, and duration under 3 months. Diagnoses were established using clinical symptoms, serum thyroxine and TRAb, thyroid ultrasound and orbital computed tomography. Trimming took 3 bases from V and 2 from J, leaving 13 bases between them. Per germline, CDR1 DFQATT and CDR2 SNEGSKA (reference sequence). The CDR3 runs 14 residues. What was amplified from RNA transcripts were TCR beta CDR3 regions. First-round RT-PCR targeting the TCR CDR3 was performed with the HTBI primer set. TCRdb used MiXCR to reprocess the multiplex PCR reads, holding one entry per CDR3 protein. The sample lists around 370,000 distinct CDR3 sequences, approximately 17% occurring once.

The J gene is TRBJ1-1, the V gene TRBV20-1; D is unclear. The sample consisted of blood. This sequence was found in a man aged 18 to 29 with Graves' ophthalmopathy. As DNA, the CDR3 is TGCAGTGCTAGTAGTATAAGGGTAAACACTGAAGCTTTCTTT. This gives the protein CSASSIRVNTEAFF.